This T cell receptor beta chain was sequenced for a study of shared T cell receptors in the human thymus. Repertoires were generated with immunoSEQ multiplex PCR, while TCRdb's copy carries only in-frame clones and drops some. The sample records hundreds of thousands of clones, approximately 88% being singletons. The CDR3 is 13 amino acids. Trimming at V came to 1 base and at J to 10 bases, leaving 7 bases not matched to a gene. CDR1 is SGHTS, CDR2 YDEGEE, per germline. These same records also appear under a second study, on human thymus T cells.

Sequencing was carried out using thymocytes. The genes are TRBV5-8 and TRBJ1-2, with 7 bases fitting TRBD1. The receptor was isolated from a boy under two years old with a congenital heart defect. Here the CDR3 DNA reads TGTGCCAGCAGCTTGCTCAGGGGGACAATCTACACCTTC. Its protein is CASSLLRGTIYTF.